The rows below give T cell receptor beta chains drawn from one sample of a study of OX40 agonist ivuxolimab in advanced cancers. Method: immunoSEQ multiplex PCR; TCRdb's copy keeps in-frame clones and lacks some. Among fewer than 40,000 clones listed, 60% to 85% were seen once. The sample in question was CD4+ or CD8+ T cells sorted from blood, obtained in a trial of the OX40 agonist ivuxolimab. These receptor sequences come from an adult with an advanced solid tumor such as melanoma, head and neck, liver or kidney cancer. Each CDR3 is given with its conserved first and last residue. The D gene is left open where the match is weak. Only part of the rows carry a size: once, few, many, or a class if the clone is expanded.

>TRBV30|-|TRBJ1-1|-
TGTGCCTGGAGTCCTCATAACACTGAAGCTTTCTTT
CAWSPHNTEAFF
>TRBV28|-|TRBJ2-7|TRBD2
TGTGCCAGCAGTTTTGTGTCTAGCGGGAGGTCCTATGGCTCCTACGAGCAGTACTTC
CASSFVSSGRSYGSYEQYF
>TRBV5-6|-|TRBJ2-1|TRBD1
TGTGCCAGCGGCGCAAGTGGGACAGCATACAATGAGCAGTTCTTC
CASGASGTAYNEQFF
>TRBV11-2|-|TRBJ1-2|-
TGTGCCAGCAATCGCCCGGGCCACTATGGCTACACCTTC
CASNRPGHYGYTF
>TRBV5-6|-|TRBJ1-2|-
TGTGCCAGCAGTCTTGAAGGGGGGATCAATCGGTATGGCTACACCTTC
CASSLEGGINRYGYTF
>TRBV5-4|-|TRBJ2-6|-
TGTGCCAGCAGCTTTGGTAGCCAGCCTGGGGCCAACGTCCTGACTTTC
CASSFGSQPGANVLTF
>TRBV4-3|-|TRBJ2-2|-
TGCGCCAGCAGCTATACGACAGAGAACACCGGGGAGCTGTTTTTT
CASSYTTENTGELFF
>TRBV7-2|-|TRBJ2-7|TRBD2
TGTGCCAGCAGCTTAGAAGGACTAGCGGGAGTCGAGCAGTACTTC
CASSLEGLAGVEQYF
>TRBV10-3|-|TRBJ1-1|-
TGTGCCATCAGTACATACAACACTGAAGCTTTCTTT
CAISTYNTEAFF
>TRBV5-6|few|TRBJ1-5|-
TGTGCCAGCAGCTTGATGGGTCAGCCCCAGCATTTT
CASSLMGQPQHF
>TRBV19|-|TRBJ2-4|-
TGTGCCAGTAGGGGGACACTTGGATGGTCCAAAAACATTCAGTACTTC
CASRGTLGWSKNIQYF
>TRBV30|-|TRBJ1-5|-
TGTGCCTGGAGCCGGGACGTCAATCAGCCCCAGCATTTT
CAWSRDVNQPQHF
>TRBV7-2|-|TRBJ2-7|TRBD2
TGTGCCAGCAGTCCTAGCGGGAGTAGTCCCGAGCAGTACTTC
CASSPSGSSPEQYF
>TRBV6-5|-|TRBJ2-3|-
TGTGCCAGCAGTTACTGGGCTAGCGACAACACAGATACGCAGTATTTT
CASSYWASDNTDTQYF
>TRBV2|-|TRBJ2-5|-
TGTGCCAGGAGGAGTCAGGGGCGGGAGACCCAGTACTTC
CARRSQGRETQYF
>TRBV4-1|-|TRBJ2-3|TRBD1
TGCGCCAGCAGCCTTGGGACAGGGCTCACAGATACGCAGTATTTT
CASSLGTGLTDTQYF
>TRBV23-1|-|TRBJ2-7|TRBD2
TGCGCCAGCAGTCAAAAGATCACCGGGTCTGGGTGGGAGGGCCCCTCCTACGAGCAGTACTTC
CASSQKITGSGWEGPSYEQYF
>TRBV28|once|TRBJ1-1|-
TGTGCCAGCAGTTTTTCCGGGGGGTTGACTGAAGCTTTCTTT
CASSFSGGLTEAFF
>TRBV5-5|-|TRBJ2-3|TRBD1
TGTGCCAGCAGCTTGGTGACAGGGAGCACAGATACGCAGTATTTT
CASSLVTGSTDTQYF
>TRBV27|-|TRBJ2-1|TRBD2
TGTGCCAGCAGTTTAGGGACTAGCGGGGTTTACAATGAGCAGTTCTTC
CASSLGTSGVYNEQFF
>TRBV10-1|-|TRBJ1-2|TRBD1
TGCGCCAGCAGTGACACCACAGGGGATTTCTATGGCTACACCTTC
CASSDTTGDFYGYTF
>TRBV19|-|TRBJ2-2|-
TGTGCCAGTAGGGGCATAGCGGCCTTGAACACCGGGGAGCTGTTTTTT
CASRGIAALNTGELFF
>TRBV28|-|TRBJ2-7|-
TGTGCCAGCAGACCCGGGACCTACTACGAGCAGTACTTC
CASRPGTYYEQYF
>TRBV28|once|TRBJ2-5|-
TGTGCCAGCAGAACCTTCAGCGGTAGACGGAGAGAAGAGACCCAGTACTTC
CASRTFSGRRREETQYF